This TCR beta chain emerged from a study of T cells in localized non-small cell lung cancer. Overall study findings and caveats: Median detection of top 100 tumor clones in adjacent lung was roughly 61 clones. Peak T cell clonality was found in uninvolved adjacent lung, exceeding tumor. One tumor region alone was sequenced, and heterogeneity therefore remains possible.

In regard to this clone: The antigen is not known.

The CDR3 is 16 amino acids. CDR1 is MNHEY and CDR2 is SMNVEV in the germline V gene (reference sequence). The V segment lost 5 bases and the J segment 2 bases; nucleotides outside the gene matches: 7. Only in-frame clones appear in the TCRdb table, and some are missing; sequencing was by immunoSEQ multiplex PCR. Among tens of thousands of clones listed, 85% to 90% were seen once. The sample consisted of peripheral blood, taken before any cancer treatment. The chain joins TRBV27 to TRBJ1-2; TRBD1 matches at 11 bases. This receptor was taken from a female donor aged 60 or older with stage I squamous cell lung carcinoma. CDR3: CASSRAGTGGNYGYTF. CDR3 DNA: TGTGCCAGCAGTAGAGCCGGGACAGGGGGAAACTATGGCTACACCTTC.